Included here is one T cell receptor (beta chain) sequence, with context. Using 10 ml of fresh peripheral blood, PBMCs were prepared. Amplification of TCR beta CDR3 regions was performed using RNA transcripts as template. TCR CDR3 regions were first amplified by RT-PCR with HTBI primers. MiXCR, run by TCRdb on the multiplex PCR reads, gives a single entry per CDR3 protein. This table has 490,000 or so distinct CDR3 sequences, roughly a sixth appearing once. This sample was included in a study of T cells in Graves' hyperthyroidism and ophthalmopathy. The specimen was blood. The TCR comes from a woman in her 30s with Graves' ophthalmopathy.

The CDR3 here is CASSYTGTGGPYEQYF. The CDR3 DNA sequence: TGTGCCAGCAGTTACACCGGGACAGGGGGCCCCTACGAGCAGTACTTC. This chain joins TRBV7-2 and TRBJ2-7; TRBD1 matches at 12 bases. V lost 6 bases and J lost 2; bases outside the gene matches: 8. CDR1 is SGHTA and CDR2 is FQGNSA in the germline V gene. This CDR3 region has 16 residues. Filled out from reference TRBV7-2 and TRBJ2-7, the complete variable domain reads GAGVSQSPSNKVTEKGKDVELRCDPISGHTALYWYRQSLGQGLEFLIYFQGNSAPDKSGLPSDRFSAERTGGSVSTLTIQRTQQEDSAVYLCASSYTGTGGPYEQYFGPGTRLTVT.